Shown below are 12 T cell receptor beta chains from a single sample sequenced in a study of cytomegalovirus exposure and HLA in healthy donors. 60 Vbeta and 13 Jbeta primers were used in PCR. Measured with immunoSEQ multiplex PCR; TCRdb has only the in-frame clones, and not every one. Of around 70,000 clones listed, under 80% are singletons. Sequenced material: PBMCs. The receptors come from a man in his sixties in good health and CMV-seropositive.

This sequence joins TRBV6-5 and TRBJ1-2; TRBD1 aligns across 9 bases. CDR3 length: 15 residues. The germline gives CDR1 MNHEY, CDR2 SVGAGI. Germline trimming cut 2 bases from V and 6 bases from J; bases unmatched to any gene: 7. As DNA, the CDR3 is TGTGCCAGCAGTTACAAAGGACAGGGGTGGCATGGCTACACCTTC. This encodes CASSYKGQGWHGYTF.

DNA of the CDR3: TGCGCCAGCATGGCAACGGACAGACTCTACGAGCAGTACTTC. Translation gives CASMATDRLYEQYF. The J gene is TRBJ2-7, the V gene TRBV5-1; D is perhaps TRBD1 (6 bases). Trimming pared 6 bases from V and 3 bases from J, leaving 16 bases between. Germline lookup yields CDR1 SGHRS and CDR2 YFSETQ. CDR3 length: 14 amino acids.

The chain carries TRBV5-1 and TRBJ1-2; maybe TRBD1 (5 bases). The germline CDR1 and CDR2 sequences are SGHRS and YFSETQ. CDR3 size: 14 residues. V was pared by 3 bases and J by 4 bases, with 13 bases between. Here the CDR3 DNA reads TGCGCCAGCAGCTATGGTCGGGGGTTCTATGGCTACACCTTC. It is translated as CASSYGRGFYGYTF.

This clone was seen a handful of times. The rearrangement joins TRBV6-6 to TRBJ2-7, with 13 bases lining up with TRBD2. V shed 4 bases and J 6 bases; nucleotides not matched to a gene: 3. CDR3 size: 14 residues. The germline V gene has CDR1 MNHNY and CDR2 SVGAGI (reference sequence). The CDR3 DNA reads TGTGCCAGCAGTTGGACTAGCGGGAGTAGCGAGCAGTACTTC. As protein: CASSWTSGSSEQYF.

The rearrangement links TRBV7-2 to TRBJ2-1; 7 positions match TRBD1. Looked up from germline, CDR1 is SGHTA and CDR2 is FQGNSA. V was pared by 3 bases and J by 4 bases, with 3 bases of the junction left unmatched. The length of the CDR3 is 14 residues. CDR3 residues: CASSFPGQYNEQFF. The DNA of the CDR3 is TGTGCCAGCAGCTTTCCGGGACAGTACAATGAGCAGTTCTTC.

This clone was picked up a small number of times. The chain combines TRBV12-2 with TRBJ1-2; TRBD1, the table's D call, was not compared with the DNA. TRBV12-2 counts as a pseudogene. The CDR3 is 14 residues long. CDR3 amino acids: CASRLKTGNYGYTF. DNA of the CDR3: TGTGCAAGTCGCCTAAAGACAGGAAACTATGGCTACACCTTC.

This clone was counted between two and nine times. The V and J genes are TRBV5-1 and TRBJ1-4; no reliable D call. Per the germline V gene, CDR1 is SGHRS and CDR2 is YFSETQ. This CDR3 region has 14 residues. V dropped 4 bases and J dropped 7 bases, with 14 bases sitting between them. The CDR3, as DNA: TGCGCCAGCAGCCCCTTGGGGAGAGGTGAAAAACTGTTTTTT. Encoded protein: CASSPLGRGEKLFF.

The chain recombines TRBV9 with TRBJ1-1; maybe TRBD1 (5 bases). CDR1 is SGDLS and CDR2 is YYNGEE in the germline V gene. The CDR3 spans 13 residues. The ends were cut back, 4 bases at V and 1 base at J, with 8 bases in the middle. CDR3 protein: CASSLTGNTEAFF. The CDR3 DNA is TGTGCCAGCAGCCTTACAGGGAACACTGAAGCTTTCTTT.

This chain uses TRBV19 with TRBJ1-1; 7 nucleotides agree with TRBD1. This CDR3 is 14 amino acids long. The germline V gene encodes CDR1 LNHDA and CDR2 SQIVND (reference sequence). V lost 5 bases and J lost 5; bases outside the gene matches: 8. This CDR3 is CASSVRGPGTEAFF. In DNA form, the CDR3 reads TGTGCCAGTAGTGTAAGGGGGCCGGGGACTGAAGCTTTCTTT.

The chain uses TRBV9 and TRBJ2-1, with 7 bases fitting TRBD2. CDR1 SGDLS and CDR2 YYNGEE come from the germline V gene. The CDR3 has 14 residues. V lost 3 bases and J lost 0; bases outside the gene matches: 0. CDR3 in amino acids: CASSAGGSYNEQFF. DNA of the CDR3: TGTGCCAGCAGCGCGGGGGGCTCCTACAATGAGCAGTTCTTC.

The chain has TRBV5-1 and TRBJ2-2; 7 bases are a match to TRBD1. The CDR3 sequence is 17 residues long. J was trimmed by 0 bases and V by 0 bases; bases with no gene match: 5. Germline values: CDR1 SGHRS, CDR2 YFSETQ. CDR3 region: CASSLGRQGSNTGELFF. The CDR3 coding sequence is TGCGCCAGCAGCTTGGGGCGACAGGGATCGAACACCGGGGAGCTGTTTTTT.

The chain uses TRBV7-9 and TRBJ1-5, with D possibly being TRBD1 (5 bases). The V end was cut by 6 bases, the J end by 7 bases, with 10 bases between. This CDR3 is 12 amino acids long. In germline, CDR1 is SEHNR, CDR2 FQNEAQ (reference sequence). The CDR3 DNA sequence: TGTGCCAGCAGGCGGGGGAGCCAGCCCCAGCATTTT. Translating it yields CASRRGSQPQHF.